Below are 15 T cell receptor beta chains sequenced from a single sample in a study of T-cell memory formation after mild COVID-19 (dated by TCRdb to the early 2020s). Libraries came from 5' RACE. The sequencer listed for this sample is Illumina NovaSeq 6000. TCRdb cleaned the public reads at Q25 with fastp, built clones with MiXCR and kept in-frame beta chains. Here each entry gathers all rows of one CDR3 protein and keeps the most common genes and DNA. Recorded for this sample are around 450,000 distinct CDR3 sequences; approximately 25% of them occurred a single time. Around 8.8% of the sample lies in the top ten. Sequencing was carried out using PBMCs or a T cell subset sorted from them (not recorded which). Source of these receptors: an adult woman who had mild COVID-19 (a few samples of this study predate the infection). The sample titles of this study are shuffled in the database, so cell type and time point are left out; the donor was told from shared clones.

The chain uses TRBV24-1 and TRBJ2-1, with D tentatively TRBD2 (6 bases). The CDR3 is made up of 19 amino acids. The germline V gene encodes CDR1 KGHDR and CDR2 SFDVKD. V dropped 4 bases and J dropped 3 bases, with 24 bases sitting between them. CDR3 protein: CATSEPVIRSSANYNEQFF. The CDR3 DNA sequence: TGTGCCACCAGTGAACCCGTCATTAGATCTAGCGCCAACTACAATGAGCAGTTCTTC.

The rearrangement links TRBV12-3 or TRBV12-4 to TRBJ1-6; D possibly corresponds to TRBD1 (5 bases). The length of the CDR3 is 14 residues. V shed 2 bases and J shed 8 bases, with 10 bases lying between them. In nucleotides, the CDR3 is TGTGCCAGCAGTTTATGGGGGGAAGATTCACCCCTCCACTTT. This codes for CASSLWGEDSPLHF.

J is TRBJ1-3 and V is TRBV19, with unresolved D. V was shortened by 7 bases and J by 2 bases, with 12 bases between the two germline ends. CDR1 LNHDA and CDR2 SQIVND come from the germline V gene (reference sequence). The CDR3 runs 14 residues. CDR3 nucleotides: TGTGCCAGTACCCTGACGGGGACTGGAAACACCATATATTTT. Translation: CASTLTGTGNTIYF.

The chain is built from TRBV6-2 or TRBV6-3 and TRBJ1-1; no firm D call. V shed 8 bases and J shed 3 bases, with 16 bases lying between them. Germline V gene sequence: CDR1 MNHEY, CDR2 SVGEGT. The CDR3 loop spans 14 amino acids. Here the CDR3 DNA reads TGTGCCAGCGTAGGCCCACCGGCGGACACTGAAGCTTTCTTT. Protein: CASVGPPADTEAFF.

This clonotype showed up just a few times. The J gene is TRBJ2-7, the V gene TRBV11-2; TRBD2 matches at 11 bases. V was clipped by 3 bases and J by 5 bases; unmatched bases: 6. The CDR3 contains 15 residues. The V gene's germline CDR1 is SGHAT and CDR2 FQNNGV. The CDR3 loop is CASSLTSGKVHEQYF. As DNA, the CDR3 is TGTGCCAGCAGCTTGACTAGCGGGAAGGTCCACGAGCAGTACTTC.

V gene TRBV4-1 combines with J gene TRBJ1-2; 8 nucleotides line up with TRBD1. The CDR3 extends over 14 amino acids. With V trimmed by 3 bases and J by 7 bases, 7 bases remained unmatched. Germline-derived CDR1 and CDR2 are MGHRA and YSYEKL. CDR3 coding DNA: TGCGCCAGCAGCCAGACAGGGGCAGGAGGTGGCTACACCTTC. Translated: CASSQTGAGGGYTF.

In this sample, this clonotype turned up a few times. The V gene is TRBV7-3, the J gene TRBJ2-5, with TRBD2 as a possible D gene (6 bases). V shed 5 bases and J shed 4 bases, with 20 bases lying between them. This CDR3 has 16 amino acids. The germline gives CDR1 SGHTA, CDR2 FQGTGA. CDR3: CASSPRPSAGGETQYF. CDR3 nucleotides: TGTGCCAGCAGCCCCCGACCTAGCGCCGGGGGAGAGACCCAGTACTTC.

The chain uses TRBV9 and TRBJ1-2; TRBD1 is a possible D gene (5 bases). The germline V gene has CDR1 SGDLS and CDR2 YYNGEE. The CDR3 extends over 14 amino acids. With 0 bases removed from V and 2 bases from J, the gap between germline ends came to 8 bases. This chain's CDR3 is CASSVGGGNYGYTF. The CDR3 nucleotides are TGTGCCAGCAGCGTAGGTGGGGGAAACTATGGCTACACCTTC.

This chain links TRBV5-1 with TRBJ2-7; TRBD2 aligns across 9 bases. J gave up 2 bases and V 4 bases, and 7 bases lay outside the gene matches. The CDR3 is made up of 15 amino acids. CDR1 is SGHRS and CDR2 is YFSETQ in the germline V gene. Written as DNA, the CDR3 is TGCGCCAGCAGCCAAAAGACTAGCGGACCCTACGAGCAGTACTTC. This sequence encodes CASSQKTSGPYEQYF.

The chain couples TRBV9 to TRBJ1-5, with no clear D. Germline assignment: CDR1 SGDLS and CDR2 YYNGEE. V shed 0 bases and J shed 4 bases, with 17 bases lying between them. The CDR3 is made up of 17 amino acids. The CDR3 DNA sequence: TGTGCCAGCAGCGTAGTGGCCCCGAAGGGCGGGAATCAGCCCCAGCATTTT. It codes for CASSVVAPKGGNQPQHF.

This clonotype was found a few times. CDR3 coding DNA: TGTGCCAGCAGCTTTGAGGGGGCCACTGAAGCTTTCTTT. This encodes CASSFEGATEAFF. V gene TRBV7-6 combines with J gene TRBJ1-1; 7 bases fit TRBD1. There are 13 residues in the CDR3. With V trimmed by 3 bases and J by 4 bases, 2 bases remained unmatched. CDR1 is SGHVS and CDR2 is FNYEAQ in the germline V gene.

CDR3 coding DNA: TGTGCCACCAGCAGAGATCCCACTAGCGGGAGACGGCAAGAGACCCAGTACTTC. It yields the protein CATSRDPTSGRRQETQYF. The gene calls are TRBV15 and TRBJ2-5; TRBD2 matches at 11 bases. Trimming took 0 bases from V and 2 from J; bases not matched to a gene: 8. This CDR3 is 18 amino acids long. Germline loops: CDR1 LNHNV, CDR2 YYDKDF (reference sequence).

This clonotype was counted at least ten times. The chain employs TRBV25-1 and TRBJ2-6; 16 nucleotides align to TRBD2. CDR1 MGHDK and CDR2 SYGVNS come from the germline V gene. With V trimmed by 4 bases and J by 4 bases, 4 bases remained unmatched. The CDR3 runs to 18 residues. CDR3 protein: CASSGGLAGGKGANVLTF. The CDR3 DNA reads as TGTGCCAGCAGTGGGGGACTAGCGGGAGGGAAAGGGGCCAACGTCCTGACTTTC. The full variable domain, with the rest looked up from reference TRBV25-1 and TRBJ2-6, is EADIYQTPRYLVIGTGKKITLECSQTMGHDKMYWYQQDPGMELHLIHYSYGVNSTEKGDLSSESTVSRIRTEHFPLTLESARPSHTSQYLCASSGGLAGGKGANVLTFGAGSRLTVL.

CDR3 residues: CASTLRGSISSYNEQFF. Written as DNA, the CDR3 is TGTGCCAGCACCCTGAGGGGGTCCATTAGCTCCTACAATGAGCAGTTCTTC. The rearrangement uses TRBV12-3 or TRBV12-4 and TRBJ2-1; tentatively, D is TRBD1 (6 bases). This CDR3 is built from 17 residues. Trimming removed 7 bases from V and 0 bases from J, with 19 bases in between.

In its sample, this clonotype was seen once. The genes are TRBV5-1 and TRBJ1-1; D call uncertain. V gave up 5 bases and J gave up 4 bases, with 15 bases separating them. The CDR3 sequence is 14 residues long. The germline V gene encodes CDR1 SGHRS and CDR2 YFSETQ. The CDR3 here is CASSLGSGSTEAFF. In DNA form, the CDR3 reads TGCGCCAGCAGTCTGGGGTCGGGGAGCACTGAAGCTTTCTTT.